This T cell receptor (beta chain) was found in a study of cytomegalovirus exposure and HLA in healthy donors. Use of 60 Vbeta and 13 Jbeta primers characterized the PCR. Clones were sequenced by immunoSEQ multiplex PCR, and TCRdb holds only the in-frame ones, with some missing. This table holds approximately 90,000 clones, roughly 76% found once. The CDR3 is 14 residues long. Trimming removed 3 bases at V and 0 bases at J, with 6 bases between. Germline lookup yields CDR1 MDHEN and CDR2 SYDVKM. The chain is built from TRBV28 and TRBJ1-5, with D uncertain. The origin of this receptor is a male donor in good health and CMV-seronegative. Sequencing was performed on PBMCs. CDR3 bases: TGTGCCAGCAGTTTCGGGATTAGCAATCAGCCCCAGCATTTT. Protein sequence: CASSFGISNQPQHF.